The 27 T cell receptor beta chains listed next were all sequenced from one sample in a study of quantifying T cell responses using KT2 cells (dated by TCRdb to the late 2010s). In the study overall: RNA was DNase-treated and reverse transcribed with TCR alpha and beta constant-region primers, mostly using SuperScript III.

The receptor library was made with UMI-ligation and nested PCR. The instrument was an Illumina MiSeq. A single-stranded oligonucleotide bearing the Illumina SP2 sequence and a UMI was ligated to the 3' end of the cDNA with T4 RNA ligase 1. PCR1 ran approximately 4 cycles (98°C 15 s, 69°C 30 s, 72°C 40 s); the beta primer was an equimolar mix of RC1.1 and RC1.2 covering TRBC1 and TRBC2. TCRdb handled the public reads itself, with Q25 trimming in fastp and clone calling in MiXCR, and kept productive beta chains. All rows with the same CDR3 protein become a single entry with the most common DNA and genes. The sample records around 56,000 distinct CDR3 sequences, around an eighth of which are singletons. Together, the top ten hold about 9.5% of the sample. The sample taken for sequencing was PBMCs spiked with cells of the T cell clone KT2. All receptors derive from a human donor.

The chain recombines TRBV12-3 or TRBV12-4 with TRBJ2-7; TRBD2 matches at 8 bases. This CDR3 contains 17 residues. V shed 3 bases and J 1 base; nucleotides not matched to a gene: 11. The CDR3 nucleotides read TGTGCCAGCAGTTTTGGAGGTAGCGGGAAAAATTCCTACGAGCAGTACTTC. Its protein is CASSFGGSGKNSYEQYF.

V is TRBV6-5 and J is TRBJ1-4, with D perhaps TRBD1 (6 bases). The CDR3 is 19 residues long. Deletions cut 0 bases from V and 0 bases from J, with 17 bases between. Looked up from germline, CDR1 is MNHEY and CDR2 is SVGAGI. The CDR3 here is CASSYSPAGVGATNEKLFF. Here the CDR3 DNA reads TGTGCCAGCAGTTACTCGCCGGCAGGGGTAGGGGCAACTAATGAAAAACTGTTTTTT.

This clonotype has only a few counts. The V and J genes are TRBV29-1 and TRBJ1-1; D is undetermined. This CDR3 contains 13 residues. Germline CDR1 and CDR2: SQVTM and ANQGSEA. V was shortened by 6 bases and J by 0 bases, with 11 bases between the two germline ends. This chain's CDR3 is CSVGLSMNTEAFF. The DNA for the CDR3 is TGCAGCGTCGGACTGTCCATGAACACTGAAGCTTTCTTT. The variable domain in full, with the rest retrieved from reference TRBV29-1 and TRBJ1-1, is SAVISQKPSRDICQRGTSLTIQCQVDSQVTMMFWYRQQPGQSLTLIATANQGSEATYESGFVIDKFPISRPNLTFSTLTVSNMSPEDSSIYLCSVGLSMNTEAFFGQGTRLTVV.

The table lists this clonotype with a few counts. The rearrangement joins TRBV10-3 to TRBJ2-7; D is ambiguous. The germline V and J ends were trimmed by 10 bases and 1 base, with 11 bases remaining between them. Germline CDR1 reads ENHRY; CDR2 reads SYGVKD. CDR3 size: 12 residues. CDR3 loop: CATGDGSYEQYF. As DNA, the CDR3 is TGTGCCACCGGAGACGGATCCTACGAGCAGTACTTC.

This clonotype was found once. This chain connects TRBV14 to TRBJ2-3, with D uncertain. Trimming took 1 base from V and 2 from J, leaving 10 bases between them. From germline, CDR1 is SGHDN and CDR2 FVKESK. The CDR3 loop spans 15 amino acids. The chain's CDR3 is CASSQAHWYTDTQYF. Written as DNA, the CDR3 is TGTGCCAGCAGCCAAGCTCACTGGTACACAGATACGCAGTATTTT.

This clonotype was picked up many times. In nucleotides, the CDR3 is TGCAGCGTTGTACTAGTCGGTAATGAGCAGTTCTTC. Translated, it gives CSVVLVGNEQFF. This chain joins TRBV29-1 and TRBJ2-1, with TRBD2 as a possible D gene (5 bases). The germline gives CDR1 SQVTM, CDR2 ANQGSEA. Trimming took off 4 bases at V and 7 bases at J, with 11 bases between the two ends. The CDR3 has 12 residues.

The chain links TRBV4-2 to TRBJ2-1; a weak D match, TRBD2 (6 bases). V dropped 0 bases and J dropped 3 bases, with 9 bases sitting between them. CDR1 and CDR2 from the germline V gene are LGHNA and YNFKEQ. This CDR3 comprises 15 residues. The CDR3 DNA reads as TGTGCCAGCAGCCAAGAGACGGAGGGCTACAATGAGCAGTTCTTC. Its protein is CASSQETEGYNEQFF.

This clonotype occurred a few times. The chain employs TRBV7-2 and TRBJ2-5; TRBD2 matches at 13 bases. The trim removed 3 bases at V and 5 bases at J, leaving 6 bases unmatched. This CDR3 has 16 residues. CDR1 and CDR2 (germline): SGHTA, FQGNSA. CDR3 loop: CASSLMTSGRLETQYF. The CDR3 DNA is TGTGCCAGCAGCTTGATGACTAGCGGGAGGTTGGAGACCCAGTACTTC.

This clonotype showed up just a few times. V usage is TRBV9 and J usage is TRBJ1-1; D perhaps matches TRBD1 (6 bases). Deletions cut 4 bases from V and 1 base from J, with 14 bases between. The CDR3 length is 15 residues. Germline V lookup: CDR1 SGDLS, CDR2 YYNGEE. The CDR3 DNA follows: TGTGCCAGCAGCCCCCCGCGAGGGGGGAACACTGAAGCTTTCTTT. Its translation: CASSPPRGGNTEAFF.

The chain carries TRBV12-3 or TRBV12-4 and TRBJ2-1; TRBD2 matches 9 bases. With V trimmed by 4 bases and J by 1 base, 8 bases remained unmatched. The CDR3 is 17 residues long. The CDR3 nucleotides read TGTGCCAGCAGTTCTGGGACTAGCCCAAAGTCCTACAATGAGCAGTTCTTC. The encoded protein is CASSSGTSPKSYNEQFF.

The gene calls are TRBV5-1 and TRBJ2-3; D perhaps matches TRBD1 (6 bases). Germline V gene sequence: CDR1 SGHRS, CDR2 YFSETQ. V was trimmed by 2 bases and J by 4 bases, leaving 14 bases between them. CDR3 size: 15 residues. CDR3 sequence: CASSFDRYRPDTQYF. The CDR3 DNA reads TGCGCCAGCAGCTTCGACAGGTACCGACCAGATACGCAGTATTTT.

This clonotype was observed many times. The rearrangement links TRBV12-3 or TRBV12-4 to TRBJ2-7, with D uncertain. This CDR3 is 14 amino acids long. V lost 6 bases and J lost 1, with 13 bases in between. In nucleotides, the CDR3 is TGTGCCAGCAGGCCCATCGTAGAATCCTACGAGCAGTACTTC. Its translation is CASRPIVESYEQYF.

This clonotype appeared a few times. The rearrangement uses TRBV29-1 and TRBJ1-1, with D perhaps matching TRBD1 (6 bases). Trimming cost V 7 bases and J 0 bases, with 18 bases left between them. Germline V gene sequence: CDR1 SQVTM, CDR2 ANQGSEA. The length of the CDR3 is 15 residues. The CDR3 nucleotides read TGCAGCGCCACCATAGGGGGAGGGATGAACACTGAAGCTTTCTTT. Protein sequence: CSATIGGGMNTEAFF.

This clonotype was counted between two and nine times. This chain links TRBV9 with TRBJ2-7; 11 bases map to TRBD1. Germline loops: CDR1 SGDLS, CDR2 YYNGEE. V dropped 3 bases and J dropped 7; count of bases not matched to a gene: 6. The CDR3 runs 14 residues. The CDR3 DNA reads TGTGCCAGCAGCGCCGGGACAGGGGGAGGGGAGCAGTACTTC. Translating gives CASSAGTGGGEQYF. Based on the CDR3 plus reference TRBV9 and TRBJ2-7, the full variable domain is DSGVTQTPKHLITATGQRVTLRCSPRSGDLSVYWYQQSLDQGLQFLIQYYNGEERAKGNILERFSAQQFPDLHSELNLSSLELGDSALYFCASSAGTGGGEQYFGPGTRLTVT.

The chain carries TRBV3-2 and TRBJ2-5; TRBD2, as called in the table, went unchecked against the DNA. TRBV3-2 is noted as a pseudogene. The length of the CDR3 is 18 residues. The CDR3 sequence: CASSQVASGPTLGETQYF. The CDR3 DNA follows: TGTGCCAGCAGCCAAGTGGCTAGCGGTCCAACCCTGGGAGAGACCCAGTACTTC.

In this sample, this clonotype turned up a few times. The chain carries TRBV2 and TRBJ2-3; D assignment may be TRBD1 or TRBD2 (5 bases each). The CDR3 has 13 amino acids. Germline values: CDR1 SNHLY, CDR2 FYNNEI. Between the trimmed V and J ends, which lost 7 bases and 2 bases, there was a span of 10 bases. In DNA form, the CDR3 reads TGTGCCAGCAAAAGGGACCTCACAGATACGCAGTATTTT. Its protein is CASKRDLTDTQYF.

The sample holds a few counts of this clonotype. This rearrangement joins TRBV6-5 to TRBJ2-3; D is unresolved. The V end was cut by 5 bases, the J end by 0 bases, with 21 bases between. The germline CDR1 and CDR2 sequences are MNHEY and SVGAGI. The CDR3 extends over 18 amino acids. The CDR3 bases are TGTGCCAGCAGTGCAGGCTCGACCAGAGACTCTAGCACAGATACGCAGTATTTT. It translates to CASSAGSTRDSSTDTQYF.

This clonotype was observed many times. The CDR3 nucleotides read TGTGCCAGTAGTTTCCGGGACGGAGGCACAGATACGCAGTATTTT. It is translated as CASSFRDGGTDTQYF. V usage is TRBV19 and J usage is TRBJ2-3, with D perhaps TRBD1 or TRBD2 (5 bases each). The CDR3 sequence is 15 residues long. The V and J ends lost 5 bases and 1 base respectively, with 13 bases between them. In germline, CDR1 is LNHDA, CDR2 SQIVND (reference sequence).

J is TRBJ1-2 and V is TRBV6-6; D unresolved. The CDR3 is 11 amino acids. Germline values: CDR1 MNHNY, CDR2 SVGAGI (reference sequence). Trimming left V 5 bases short and J 5 bases short, with 6 bases between. The CDR3 DNA sequence: TGTGCCAGCAGTGCCCTTTATGGCTACACCTTC. The encoded protein is CASSALYGYTF.

CDR3 residues: CASRRGDTTQYF. The CDR3 nucleotides are TGTGCCAGCAGGCGTGGGGATACGACCCAGTACTTC. The V and J genes are TRBV6-1 and TRBJ2-5; D remains ambiguous. V shed 6 bases and J shed 7 bases, with 12 bases lying between them. The CDR3 length is 12 residues. Germline V CDR1 and CDR2: MNHNS, SASEGT.

This clonotype was seen repeatedly, ten times or more. The chain carries TRBV5-6 and TRBJ1-5; D unresolved. CDR3 length: 12 residues. Trimming removed 1 base at V and 7 bases at J, with 6 bases between. CDR1 is SGHDT, CDR2 YYEEEE, per germline. CDR3 in DNA: TGTGCCAGCAGCTTGAGCGGCCAGCCCCAGCATTTT. This translates into CASSLSGQPQHF.

This clonotype was recorded at least ten times. V usage is TRBV20-1 and J usage is TRBJ2-1, with 14 positions matching TRBD2. With V trimmed by 5 bases and J by 8 bases, 5 bases remained unmatched. The CDR3 spans 14 residues. Per germline, CDR1 DFQATT and CDR2 SNEGSKA (reference sequence). CDR3 nucleotide sequence: TGCAGTGCTTGGACTAGCGGGGGGAGGGATGAGCAGTTCTTC. Translated, it gives CSAWTSGGRDEQFF.

The J gene is TRBJ1-1, the V gene TRBV29-1; D remains unclear. V was cut by 4 bases and J by 0 bases, with 9 bases left in between. The V gene's germline CDR1 is SQVTM and CDR2 ANQGSEA. The CDR3 totals 13 residues. The CDR3 DNA reads TGCAGCGTTGCCCGACAACTGAACACTGAAGCTTTCTTT. Amino acid sequence: CSVARQLNTEAFF.

The table lists this clonotype with a few counts. J is TRBJ1-6 and V is TRBV14; D unclear. V lost 0 bases to trimming and J lost 14 bases, with 8 bases between them. The CDR3 covers 12 residues. CDR1 and CDR2 from the germline V gene are SGHDN and FVKESK. CDR3: CASSQDLGTLHF. The DNA of the CDR3 is TGTGCCAGCAGCCAAGACTTGGGTACCCTCCACTTT. The entire variable domain, with the rest obtained from reference TRBV14 and TRBJ1-6, is as follows: EAGVTQFPSHSVIEKGQTVTLRCDPISGHDNLYWYRRVMGKEIKFLLHFVKESKQDESGMPNNRFLAERTGGTYSTLKVQPAELEDSGVYFCASSQDLGTLHFGNGTRLTVT.

This clonotype was counted many times. The chain couples TRBV3-1 to TRBJ2-7, with D possibly being TRBD2 (5 bases). The CDR3 consists of 15 residues. Germline V gene sequence: CDR1 LGHDT, CDR2 YNNKEL (reference sequence). Trimming took 2 bases from V and 1 from J, leaving 12 bases between them. DNA of the CDR3: TGTGCCAGCAGCCAAAAGGGAGCGGCATCCTACGAGCAGTACTTC. Residues: CASSQKGAASYEQYF.

The chain employs TRBV27 and TRBJ2-7; TRBD2 aligns across 13 bases. The CDR3 length is 15 residues. The V and J ends lost 7 bases and 6 bases, in that order; junction bases with no gene match: 9. Germline CDR1 and CDR2: MNHEY and SMNVEV (reference sequence). CDR3 sequence: CASTPGLAGVGEQYF. CDR3 bases: TGTGCCAGCACCCCCGGACTAGCGGGAGTTGGCGAGCAGTACTTC.

The V and J genes are TRBV3-1 and TRBJ2-7; possibly TRBD1 for D (6 bases). Trimming stripped 3 bases from V and 2 bases from J, with 8 bases between. This CDR3 comprises 13 residues. Germline values: CDR1 LGHDT, CDR2 YNNKEL (reference sequence). The CDR3 coding sequence is TGTGCCAGCAGCCACAGGGGCGCCTACGAGCAGTACTTC. It codes for CASSHRGAYEQYF.